The entry that follows covers one T cell receptor (beta chain) sequence. The table came from immunoSEQ multiplex PCR; TCRdb's copy has only in-frame clones and leaves some out. The sample contains about 40,000 clones, about 91% of which appear only once. The sample belongs to a study of T cell changes during pregnancy in multiple sclerosis. This CDR3 spans 14 amino acids. V shed 6 bases, J shed 10 bases, and the junction held 9 bases outside the gene matches. Germline values: CDR1 SGHRS, CDR2 YFSETQ. This chain connects TRBV5-1 to TRBJ2-1; 11 nucleotides align to TRBD2. The source of this sequence is a female donor with multiple sclerosis, enrolled in a pregnancy study. Specimen: CD8+ T cells from peripheral blood mononuclear cells, collected before pregnancy. The CDR3 sequence: CASNSGRAPGEQFF. The CDR3 coding sequence is TGCGCCAGCAATAGCGGGAGGGCCCCGGGAGAGCAGTTCTTC.